This T cell receptor (beta chain) was sequenced in a study of blood T cell repertoires in COVID-19. Study context: Sample material is recorded as cDNA or gDNA derived from T cells, B-cell-depleted T cells, or PBMCs.

Data came from immunoSEQ multiplex PCR; TCRdb stores just in-frame clones and leaves some out. The sample gives about 200,000 clones, 89% of which show up once; about 2.1% is in the top ten. CDR3 length: 13 residues. Trimming removed 6 bases from V and 0 bases from J, with 7 bases in between. Germline V gives CDR1 MGHRA, CDR2 YSYEKL. This chain uses TRBV4-1 with TRBJ2-3; D remains ambiguous. Sequenced input: PBMCs or T cells enriched from blood (not recorded which). The sequence was collected from a woman aged 40 to 50 with acute COVID-19. The CDR3 sequence: CASSVSSTDTQYF. CDR3 bases: TGCGCCAGCAGTGTTAGTAGCACAGATACGCAGTATTTT.